This T cell receptor (beta chain) derives from a study of T cell changes during pregnancy in multiple sclerosis. Clones were sequenced by immunoSEQ multiplex PCR, and TCRdb holds only the in-frame ones, with some missing. The sample carries about 80,000 clones, 90% to 95% recorded once. Unmatched junction bases numbered 8, after V lost 0 bases and J lost 6 bases. Germline V gene lookup returns CDR1 SGHRS and CDR2 YFSETQ. This CDR3 is built from 15 residues. This sequence joins TRBV5-1 and TRBJ2-7; TRBD1 aligns across 8 bases. The clonotype was recovered from a female donor with multiple sclerosis, enrolled in a pregnancy study. Here the sequenced sample was peripheral blood, taken before pregnancy. Here the CDR3 DNA reads TGCGCCAGCAGCTTGGCCTTTGGACAGGGAGGCGAGCAGTACTTC. Its translation is CASSLAFGQGGEQYF.